The 30 T cell receptor beta chains below come from one sample, sequenced in a study of T cells in Graves' hyperthyroidism and ophthalmopathy. The CDR3 regions of TCR beta were amplified from RNA transcripts. First-round RT-PCR with HTBI primers amplified the TCR CDR3 region. TCRdb re-called the multiplex PCR reads through MiXCR, storing one row per CDR3 protein. Of hundreds of thousands of distinct CDR3 sequences listed, around a third were seen once; the top ten hold around 31%. Specimen: blood. These receptor sequences come from a woman aged 40 to 50 with Graves' hyperthyroidism.

The table lists this clonotype with a few counts. V and J are TRBV20-1 and TRBJ1-2; D gene uncertain. CDR1 and CDR2 from the germline V gene are DFQATT and SNEGSKA (reference sequence). Trimming left V 0 bases short and J 4 bases short, with 12 bases between. The CDR3 loop spans 14 amino acids. The CDR3, as DNA: TGCAGTGCTAGAGATCCGGGCCATATCTATGGCTACACCTTC. This translates into CSARDPGHIYGYTF.

The chain employs TRBV7-2 and TRBJ2-3; D possibly uses TRBD1 or TRBD2 (5 bases each). The germline V and J ends were trimmed by 6 bases and 2 bases, with 9 bases remaining between them. Germline CDR1 reads SGHTA; CDR2 reads FQGNSA. The CDR3 is 13 residues long. CDR3 DNA: TGTGCCAGCAGTGGGGGTTACACAGATACGCAGTATTTT. Its translation: CASSGGYTDTQYF.

The gene calls are TRBV7-2 and TRBJ2-7; possibly TRBD1 for D (6 bases). The CDR3 totals 15 residues. The V end was cut by 4 bases, the J end by 1 base, with 14 bases between. CDR1 SGHTA and CDR2 FQGNSA come from the germline V gene. This chain's CDR3 is CASSSRQVTSYEQYF. The CDR3 coding sequence is TGTGCCAGCAGCTCCCGACAGGTTACTTCCTACGAGCAGTACTTC.

In the case of this clonotype: Compared with germline, one end of the junction differs, possibly owing to a read error. The rearrangement joins TRBV5-1 to TRBJ1-2, with 7 bases matching TRBD1. The CDR3 is made up of 15 amino acids. CDR1 is SGHRS, CDR2 YFSETQ, per germline. The DNA of the CDR3 is TGTGCCAGCAGCTTAGAACTCGGGACAGATTATGGCTACACCTTC. Protein sequence: CASSLELGTDYGYTF.

The chain employs TRBV28 and TRBJ1-2, with D possibly matching TRBD1 (5 bases). Trimming left V 6 bases short and J 4 bases short, with 12 bases between. This CDR3 has 13 residues. Germline V gives CDR1 MDHEN, CDR2 SYDVKM. The CDR3 sequence is CASRLYQGYGYTF. CDR3 sequence (DNA): TGTGCCAGCAGGCTTTACCAGGGCTATGGCTACACCTTC.

This clonotype was seen repeatedly, ten times or more. This chain uses TRBV5-5 with TRBJ2-7; TRBD1 aligns across 7 bases. Trimming removed 3 bases from V and 5 bases from J; junction bases left unmatched: 2. Looked up from germline, CDR1 is SGHKS and CDR2 is YYEKEE (reference sequence). The CDR3 has 12 amino acids. The CDR3 protein is CASSSGQDEQYF. The CDR3 coding sequence is TGTGCCAGCAGCTCAGGACAGGACGAGCAGTACTTC.

This sequence joins TRBV29-1 and TRBJ1-2, with D possibly matching TRBD1 (6 bases). Trimming removed 4 bases at V and 3 bases at J, with 18 bases between. Germline CDR1 SQVTM, CDR2 ANQGSEA. This CDR3 is built from 15 residues. The chain's CDR3 is CSVGPLQGTDYGYTF. CDR3 coding DNA: TGCAGCGTTGGCCCGTTACAGGGAACGGACTATGGCTACACCTTC.

V and J are TRBV12-3 or TRBV12-4 and TRBJ2-7; 12 nucleotides agree with TRBD2. The CDR3 spans 15 residues. Losses at the gene ends were 8 bases for V and 0 bases for J; bases not matched to a gene: 5. The CDR3 region is CASGTSGGSSYEQYF. The CDR3 nucleotides are TGTGCCAGCGGTACTAGCGGGGGGAGCTCCTACGAGCAGTACTTC.

The genes are TRBV29-1 and TRBJ1-2, with TRBD1 as a possible D gene (5 bases). Looked up from germline, CDR1 is SQVTM and CDR2 is ANQGSEA. V lost 4 bases and J lost 8, with 17 bases in between. This CDR3 is 13 amino acids long. Here the CDR3 DNA reads TGCAGCGTTGGGGCAGGGACCCTGGTGGGCTACACCTTC. It translates to CSVGAGTLVGYTF.

This clonotype has just a few counts. The chain is built from TRBV10-1 and TRBJ2-5; tentatively, D is TRBD2 (5 bases). V lost 4 bases and J lost 5, with 20 bases in between. CDR3 length: 16 amino acids. Germline values: CDR1 WNHNN, CDR2 SYGVQD (reference sequence). The CDR3 is CASSGGEGQVEETQYF. CDR3 sequence (DNA): TGCGCCAGCAGTGGGGGAGAGGGTCAAGTGGAGGAGACCCAGTACTTC.

The chain carries TRBV4-3 and TRBJ2-5; possibly TRBD1 or TRBD2 for D (5 bases each). From germline, CDR1 is LGHNA and CDR2 YSLEER. Trimming removed 1 base at V and 3 bases at J, with 9 bases between. This CDR3 spans 14 amino acids. CDR3 sequence: CASSQAGQKETQYF. The CDR3 DNA is TGCGCCAGCAGCCAAGCGGGGCAGAAAGAGACCCAGTACTTC.

This clonotype was counted ten times or more. The chain is built from TRBV24-1 and TRBJ1-4, with unresolved D. Germline V gene sequence: CDR1 KGHDR, CDR2 SFDVKD. The V end was cut by 7 bases, the J end by 8 bases, with 13 bases between. This CDR3 has 13 amino acids. The CDR3 loop is CATRSGYGEKLFF. The CDR3 DNA reads as TGTGCCACCAGATCTGGTTACGGCGAAAAACTGTTTTTT.

This chain connects TRBV19 to TRBJ2-3; 14 bases fit TRBD2. This CDR3 is built from 17 residues. J lost 6 bases, V lost 5 bases, and 10 bases had no gene match. Germline-derived CDR1 and CDR2 are LNHDA and SQIVND (reference sequence). CDR3 DNA: TGTGCCAGTAGTTCCGGGACTAGCGGGGGTGCATTCGATACGCAGTATTTT. Translation gives CASSSGTSGGAFDTQYF. The complete variable domain, with remaining parts taken from reference TRBV19 and TRBJ2-3, reads DGGITQSPKYLFRKEGQNVTLSCEQNLNHDAMYWYRQDPGQGLRLIYYSQIVNDFQKGDIAEGYSVSREKKESFPLTVTSAQKNPTAFYLCASSSGTSGGAFDTQYFGPGTRLTVL.

The genes are TRBV7-8 and TRBJ2-5; D may be TRBD1 (5 bases). Between the trimmed V and J ends, which lost 0 bases and 5 bases, there was a span of 7 bases. This CDR3 contains 13 residues. Germline CDR1 and CDR2: SGHVS and FQNEAQ. CDR3: CASSLANRETQYF. In nucleotides, the CDR3 is TGTGCCAGCAGCTTAGCGAACAGGGAGACCCAGTACTTC. The full variable domain, completed using reference TRBV7-8 and TRBJ2-5, is GAGVSQSPRYKVAKRGQDVALRCDPISGHVSLFWYQQALGQGPEFLTYFQNEAQLDKSGLPSDRFFAERPEGSVSTLKIQRTQQEDSAVYLCASSLANRETQYFGPGTRLLVL.

This clonotype appeared many times. The chain is built from TRBV10-3 and TRBJ1-1; D possibly corresponds to TRBD1 (6 bases). The germline V gene has CDR1 ENHRY and CDR2 SYGVKD. V was trimmed by 7 bases and J by 3 bases, leaving 15 bases between them. This CDR3 has 14 residues. CDR3 loop: CAINRGGGDTEAFF. The CDR3 nucleotides read TGTGCCATCAATAGGGGGGGCGGAGACACTGAAGCTTTCTTT.

This chain connects TRBV2 to TRBJ2-7; 12 bases map to TRBD1. The germline CDR1 and CDR2 sequences are SNHLY and FYNNEI. CDR3 length equals 15 residues. The V and J ends lost 6 bases and 7 bases, in that order; junction bases with no gene match: 10. CDR3 sequence: CASSLQGQGAEEQYF. The CDR3 bases are TGTGCCAGCAGCCTCCAGGGACAGGGGGCAGAAGAGCAGTACTTC. The entire variable domain, with the rest obtained from reference TRBV2 and TRBJ2-7, is as follows: EPEVTQTPSHQVTQMGQEVILRCVPISNHLYFYWYRQILGQKVEFLVSFYNNEISEKSEIFDDQFSVERPDGSNFTLKIRSTKLEDSAMYFCASSLQGQGAEEQYFGPGTRLTVT.

In its sample, this clonotype was seen a few times. The gene calls are TRBV3-1 and TRBJ2-7; TRBD2 aligns across 7 bases. V lost 4 bases and J lost 9; bases outside the gene matches: 12. From germline, CDR1 is LGHDT and CDR2 YNNKEL (reference sequence). This CDR3 spans 14 amino acids. DNA for the CDR3: TGTGCCAGCAGCCTAGGACTAGTTGAGGGAGCGCAGTACTTC. Translating it yields CASSLGLVEGAQYF.

V is TRBV7-8 and J is TRBJ1-4, with D perhaps TRBD1 (6 bases). With 5 bases removed from V and 10 bases from J, the gap between germline ends came to 26 bases. The CDR3 contains 17 residues. Germline assignment: CDR1 SGHVS and CDR2 FQNEAQ. CDR3 DNA: TGTGCCAGCAGCCCGTACAGGGCGATGGCCCCATTTGGAAAACTGTTTTTT. Translation: CASSPYRAMAPFGKLFF. Full variable domain (missing parts from reference TRBV7-8 and TRBJ1-4): GAGVSQSPRYKVAKRGQDVALRCDPISGHVSLFWYQQALGQGPEFLTYFQNEAQLDKSGLPSDRFFAERPEGSVSTLKIQRTQQEDSAVYLCASSPYRAMAPFGKLFFGSGTQLSVL.

This clonotype appeared a single time. V gene TRBV7-9 combines with J gene TRBJ2-7; 8 bases are shared with TRBD1. The length of the CDR3 is 14 residues. Losses at the gene ends were 7 bases for V and 3 bases for J; bases not matched to a gene: 8. Germline-derived CDR1 and CDR2 are SEHNR and FQNEAQ (reference sequence). The CDR3 sequence is CASTSRDRNYEQYF. CDR3 nucleotides: TGTGCCAGCACCTCACGGGACAGGAACTACGAGCAGTACTTC.

Concerning this clonotype itself: Compared with germline, one end of the junction differs, possibly owing to a read error. The gene calls are TRBV7-2 and TRBJ2-7, with D possibly being TRBD2 (5 bases). The CDR3 contains 16 residues. The germline V gene has CDR1 SGHTA and CDR2 FQGNSA. CDR3 residues: CASSQESPGAAHEQYF. CDR3 sequence (DNA): TGCGCCAGCAGCCAAGAGTCCCCAGGAGCGGCCCACGAGCAGTACTTC.

The V and J genes are TRBV18 and TRBJ1-3, with D unresolved. CDR3 length: 16 amino acids. Germline CDR1 is KGHSH and CDR2 is LQKENI. Trimming took off 3 bases at V and 0 bases at J, with 12 bases between the two ends. The CDR3: CASSPGRPYSGNTIYF. For the CDR3, the DNA is TGTGCCAGCTCACCGGGCAGACCCTACTCTGGAAACACCATATATTTT.

V and J are TRBV7-8 and TRBJ1-2; weak D call: TRBD1 (6 bases). The germline CDR1 and CDR2 sequences are SGHVS and FQNEAQ. V lost 6 bases and J lost 4, with 21 bases in between. The CDR3 covers 16 residues. The CDR3 coding sequence is TGTGCCAGCAGACAACTGGGAGGGGGGCTGGCCTATGGCTACACCTTC. As protein: CASRQLGGGLAYGYTF.

The CDR3 sequence is CASSPEWPRANYEQYF. The CDR3 region has the DNA TGTGCCAGCAGCCCCGAGTGGCCCCGGGCAAACTACGAGCAGTACTTC. The V gene is TRBV7-9, the J gene TRBJ2-7; D not certain. Germline V gene sequence: CDR1 SEHNR, CDR2 FQNEAQ (reference sequence). V was shortened by 5 bases and J by 3 bases, with 20 bases between the two germline ends. The CDR3 has 16 residues.

Many counts were recorded for this clonotype. The chain joins TRBV2 to TRBJ1-4; tentatively, D is TRBD1 (5 bases). The CDR3 extends over 16 amino acids. The V end lost 3 bases, the J end lost 0 bases, and 11 bases lay between the germline ends. CDR1 is SNHLY and CDR2 is FYNNEI in the germline V gene. The CDR3 region is CASSDWGGATNEKLFF. The DNA of the CDR3 is TGTGCCAGCAGTGACTGGGGGGGGGCAACTAATGAAAAACTGTTTTTT. Drawing the rest from reference TRBV2 and TRBJ1-4, the complete variable domain is EPEVTQTPSHQVTQMGQEVILRCVPISNHLYFYWYRQILGQKVEFLVSFYNNEISEKSEIFDDQFSVERPDGSNFTLKIRSTKLEDSAMYFCASSDWGGATNEKLFFGSGTQLSVL.

Details on this clonotype: One end of the junction fails to match germline, which may point to a read error. The chain has TRBV4-1 and TRBJ2-5, with TRBD2 matching 11 bases. In germline, CDR1 is MGHRA, CDR2 YSYEKL. This CDR3 has 16 residues. CDR3 in DNA: TGCGCCAACAGCCAAAGGGGACTAGCGGTCCAAGAGACCCAGTACTTC. Encoded protein: CANSQRGLAVQETQYF.

This clonotype showed up just once. The chain links TRBV19 to TRBJ1-5; no firm D call. Trimming stripped 8 bases from V and 1 base from J, with 12 bases between. Germline-derived CDR1 and CDR2 are LNHDA and SQIVND (reference sequence). The CDR3 runs 14 residues. CDR3 DNA: TGTGCCAGTCGGAGCCGTTGGAGCAATCAGCCCCAGCATTTT. Protein sequence: CASRSRWSNQPQHF.

This clonotype was counted at least ten times. The chain couples TRBV7-2 to TRBJ1-4; D is ambiguous. Per the germline V gene, CDR1 is SGHTA and CDR2 is FQGNSA. CDR3 length: 13 amino acids. V lost 3 bases, J lost 2 bases, and 4 bases lay in between. In nucleotides, the CDR3 is TGTGCCAGCAGCTTGCGGACTAATGAAAAACTGTTTTTT. Protein product: CASSLRTNEKLFF. Combining the CDR3 with reference TRBV7-2 and TRBJ1-4 gives the whole variable domain GAGVSQSPSNKVTEKGKDVELRCDPISGHTALYWYRQSLGQGLEFLIYFQGNSAPDKSGLPSDRFSAERTGGSVSTLTIQRTQQEDSAVYLCASSLRTNEKLFFGSGTQLSVL.

The chain joins TRBV6-2 or TRBV6-3 to TRBJ2-5, with TRBD2 as a possible D gene (5 bases). From germline, CDR1 is MNHEY and CDR2 SVGEGT. V was pared by 4 bases and J by 3 bases, with 18 bases between. This CDR3 has 16 amino acids. CDR3 sequence: CASSSWLEDLEETQYF. As DNA, the CDR3 is TGTGCCAGCAGTTCATGGTTGGAGGATTTAGAAGAGACCCAGTACTTC.

The chain recombines TRBV3-1 with TRBJ1-4; 10 positions agree with TRBD1. The germline V gene encodes CDR1 LGHDT and CDR2 YNNKEL (reference sequence). With V trimmed by 4 bases and J by 6 bases, 8 bases remained unmatched. This CDR3 region has 16 residues. In nucleotides, the CDR3 is TGTGCCAGCAGCCTATCTTCCGGGACAGGGGATGAAAAACTGTTTTTT. Translation: CASSLSSGTGDEKLFF.

As to this clonotype: This may be a read error, as it is one base from a much larger clone. The chain carries TRBV10-3 and TRBJ2-6; D is undetermined. The CDR3 sequence is 14 residues long. Trimming cost V 5 bases and J 2 bases, with 7 bases left between them. The germline V gene has CDR1 ENHRY and CDR2 SYGVKD. In nucleotides, the CDR3 is TGTGCCATCAGTTACGTGACTGGGGCCAACGTCCTGACTTTC. Translated: CAISYVTGANVLTF.